This T cell receptor (beta chain) was sequenced in a study of blood T cell repertoires in COVID-19 (dated by TCRdb to between 2020 and 2021). As for the study more broadly: Samples from collaborators originated in the United States, Italy and Spain and spanned both the acute and convalescent phases of COVID-19. Where available, HLA class I and class II types were obtained from metadata supplied by the sample provider rather than from assay-based typing. The repertoires were released in a freely available public database intended as a resource for research on the immune response to SARS-CoV-2. The dataset comprised deeply sampled blood TCRbeta repertoires from subjects exposed to, actively infected with, or recovered from COVID-19. The samples were drawn from two sources: the first 160 participants of the ongoing ImmuneRACE study, and 1,000 to 1,500 subjects contributed by 6 global collaborators. Nearly every sample came with metadata listing a de-identified subject ID, COVID-19 status, age in years and sex. The prospective study material was composed of cDNA or gDNA derived from T cells, B-cell-depleted T cells, or PBMCs.

The immunoSEQ Assay, a bias-controlled multiplex PCR, was used to amplify TCRbeta CDR3 regions from genomic DNA. Concerning the study's data processing: The number of nucleated cells in each sample was estimated from the amplification of reference gene primers within the assay. To quantify the absolute abundance of each unique TCRbeta CDR3 rearrangement, sequence reads were collapsed and filtered. For each sample, productive Simpson clonality was calculated as the square root of Simpson's diversity index across productive rearrangements. Entries here come from immuneACCESS through TCRdb and include only in-frame sequences with V and J called. Some clones fail to appear in such tables; in the studies checked, an unresolved V gene covers under half of the shortfall, and the cause of the remainder is unknown. The V and J calls and clone size come from that table; D and trimming were worked out from the DNA. The sample table shows some 350,000 clones, and roughly nine tenths are seen once. Clones ranked in the top ten supply less than 1.2% of the sample.

The study at large found these results: The amount of clinical and demographic metadata varied by source and participant and was provided uncurated.

The CDR3 goes from the cysteine to the phenylalanine over 14 residues. Kept here is only the CDR3 DNA, which spans 42 bases and is read in frame from base 1. Per the germline V gene, KGHSH is the CDR1 and LQKENI is the CDR2. Relative to germline, V is 2 bases shorter and J is 4 bases shorter, with 12 bases between their ends. On this clone: Its cognate antigen has yet to be identified. No much larger clone is present one base from it, and per-base qualities are unavailable.

Participants in the prospective study were aged about 18 to 95 years, lived in 24 United States geographic areas, and enrolled through a virtual design. Cohort assignment in the prospective study relied on participant-reported clinical history from a screening survey and a study questionnaire. ImmuneRACE Cohort 3 recovered participants were defined by two consecutive negative NP/OP PCR tests, healthcare professional clearance, or symptom resolution. In the prospective study, mobile phlebotomists collected whole blood, serum and a nasopharyngeal or oropharyngeal swab from each participant. Additional blood draws and questionnaires over an approximately two-month period could optionally be provided by prospective study participants. Blood samples from the prospective study were shipped frozen or at room temperature prior to DNA extraction.

The V gene is TRBV18 and the J gene is TRBJ2-7; TRBD2 is a possible D gene, resting on 6 matching bases. The sequence was collected from a man aged 18 to 29 who had recovered from COVID-19. Sequenced: PBMCs or T cells enriched from blood (not recorded which). The CDR3 reads CASSPNAGRYEQYF. The nucleotide sequence reads TGTGCCAGCTCACCAAACGCGGGGAGGTACGAGCAGTACTTC.